These 30 T cell receptor beta chains share one sample of origin, sequenced in a study of PD-1 blockade in classical Hodgkin lymphoma. Every patient experienced relapse after autologous stem cell transplantation, and brentuximab vedotin exposure varied. Method: immunoSEQ multiplex PCR; TCRdb's copy keeps in-frame clones and lacks some. Of around 66,000 clones listed, 71% are singletons. Material: peripheral blood mononuclear cells (PBMCs), obtained before the second cycle of nivolumab. All receptors come from a human donor with classical Hodgkin lymphoma.

The chain joins TRBV18 to TRBJ2-1, with 12 bases lining up with TRBD2. The J segment lost 9 bases and the V segment lost 3 bases, leaving 6 bases of the junction unmatched. Germline assignment: CDR1 KGHSH and CDR2 LQKENI. The CDR3 has 15 residues. The CDR3 spells CASSPRLAGDVEQFF. Here the CDR3 DNA reads TGTGCCAGCTCACCGCGACTAGCGGGAGACGTTGAGCAGTTCTTC.

CDR3 coding DNA: TGTGCCAGCAGTGGGGGGGCCGTGGTGTTTAATGAGCAGTTCTTC. It is translated as CASSGGAVVFNEQFF. The V call is TRBV2, the J call TRBJ2-1; either TRBD1 or TRBD2 may supply D (6 bases each). Germline V lookup: CDR1 SNHLY, CDR2 FYNNEI. The V and J ends lost 4 bases and 7 bases respectively, with 17 bases between them. The length of the CDR3 is 15 residues. The complete variable domain, with remaining parts taken from reference TRBV2 and TRBJ2-1, reads EPEVTQTPSHQVTQMGQEVILRCVPISNHLYFYWYRQILGQKVEFLVSFYNNEISEKSEIFDDQFSVERPDGSNFTLKIRSTKLEDSAMYFCASSGGAVVFNEQFFGPGTRLTVL.

This clone turned up a few times. CDR3 sequence reads: CASSSLWGGETQYF. The CDR3 nucleotides are TGTGCCAGCAGTTCGCTGTGGGGTGGAGAGACCCAGTACTTC. V usage is TRBV27 and J usage is TRBJ2-5; D remains unclear. CDR1 is MNHEY and CDR2 is SMNVEV in the germline V gene (reference sequence). The CDR3 has 14 residues. Trimming left V 4 bases short and J 4 bases short, with 13 bases between.

There are a few counts of this clone. The genes are TRBV9 and TRBJ1-1, with D possibly TRBD1 on 5 matching bases. The ends were cut back, 0 bases at V and 5 bases at J, with 8 bases in the middle. Germline CDR1 reads SGDLS; CDR2 reads YYNGEE. This CDR3 spans 13 amino acids. CDR3 amino acids: CASSVEGWTEAFF. The CDR3, as DNA: TGTGCCAGCAGCGTAGAGGGGTGGACTGAAGCTTTCTTT.

This clone was counted between two and nine times. CDR3 bases: TGTGCCAGCAGCAGGGACAGGGAGGGCACTGAAGCTTTCTTT. It codes for CASSRDREGTEAFF. This chain joins TRBV7-2 and TRBJ1-1, with TRBD1 matching over 9 bases. V was clipped by 5 bases and J by 4 bases; unmatched bases: 5. This CDR3 is built from 14 residues. CDR1 SGHTA and CDR2 FQGNSA come from the germline V gene.

This clone has more than one count but fewer than ten. This chain connects TRBV30 to TRBJ1-2; D is perhaps TRBD1 (6 bases). The CDR3 contains 11 residues. CDR1 is GTSNPN, CDR2 SVGIG, per germline (reference sequence). The V gene lost 4 bases and the J gene lost 6 bases, with 9 bases spanning the gap. The CDR3 sequence: CAWIQGDGYTF. DNA for the CDR3: TGTGCCTGGATACAGGGTGATGGCTACACCTTC.

This clone showed up just a few times. The rearrangement uses TRBV11-3 and TRBJ2-7; D call uncertain. V lost 5 bases and J lost 0, with 8 bases in between. This CDR3 spans 13 amino acids. In germline, CDR1 is SGHNT, CDR2 YENEEA. The CDR3 nucleotides read TGTGCCAGCAGCGCACAGTACTCCTACGAGCAGTACTTC. This gives the protein CASSAQYSYEQYF.

This clone was seen a few times. The chain employs TRBV5-4 and TRBJ2-1; D is tentatively TRBD1 or TRBD2 (6 bases each). The V end was cut by 2 bases, the J end by 8 bases, with 8 bases between. Germline assignment: CDR1 SGHNT and CDR2 YYREEE (reference sequence). CDR3 length: 12 residues. CDR3 nucleotides: TGTGCCAGCAGCTTCGGGGGCGATGAGCAGTTCTTC. Amino acids: CASSFGGDEQFF.

The rearrangement uses TRBV7-6 and TRBJ1-6, with 7 positions matching TRBD1. The CDR3 loop spans 14 amino acids. V gave up 1 base and J gave up 12 bases; unmatched junction bases: 6. Germline assignment: CDR1 SGHVS and CDR2 FNYEAQ. The CDR3 nucleotides are TGTGCCAGCAGCTTAGATCCTGGGGACAGACCCCTCCACTTT. This codes for CASSLDPGDRPLHF.

The rearrangement joins TRBV18 to TRBJ2-7, with 10 bases lining up with TRBD1. Germline V lookup: CDR1 KGHSH, CDR2 LQKENI. V was pared by 4 bases and J by 5 bases, with 5 bases of the junction left unmatched. The CDR3 consists of 14 residues. This chain's CDR3 is CASSLIGQGDEQYF. CDR3 nucleotides: TGTGCCAGCTCACTAATAGGACAGGGGGACGAGCAGTACTTC.

The rearrangement joins TRBV7-6 to TRBJ1-1; D is unresolved. The CDR3 is 15 amino acids. Germline CDR1 reads SGHVS; CDR2 reads FNYEAQ. The germline V and J ends were trimmed by 5 bases and 6 bases, with 19 bases remaining between them. DNA of the CDR3: TGTGCCAGCAGCCCAGTGGACCCGGGGATGGCTGAAGCTTTCTTT. Encoded protein: CASSPVDPGMAEAFF.

In DNA, the CDR3 is TGCGCCAGCAGCCTTGGGTATCCTAATCAGCCCCAGCATTTT. Translation: CASSLGYPNQPQHF. The chain uses TRBV5-1 and TRBJ1-5, with D uncertain. V was clipped by 4 bases and J by 4 bases, with 12 bases between them. Germline V CDR1 and CDR2: SGHRS, YFSETQ. CDR3 length: 14 residues.

The V gene is TRBV7-9, the J gene TRBJ1-1; D is ambiguous. V gave up 2 bases and J gave up 5 bases, with 9 bases separating them. CDR3 length: 13 residues. Looked up from germline, CDR1 is SEHNR and CDR2 is FQNEAQ (reference sequence). In DNA form, the CDR3 reads TGTGCCAGCAGCTTACCCCTGAGGACTGAAGCTTTCTTT. Amino acids: CASSLPLRTEAFF.

This chain's CDR3 is CASSSGGAETNEKLFF. As DNA, the CDR3 is TGTGCCAGCAGTTCCGGGGGGGCAGAAACTAATGAAAAACTGTTTTTT. This chain links TRBV6-5 with TRBJ1-4, with D perhaps TRBD1 (6 bases). The germline V and J ends were trimmed by 4 bases and 1 base, with 13 bases remaining between them. Germline lookup yields CDR1 MNHEY and CDR2 SVGAGI. This CDR3 spans 16 amino acids.

CDR3 protein: CASSDRQGRKGNEQFF. In DNA form, the CDR3 reads TGCGCCAGCAGCGATCGACAGGGTAGGAAGGGGAATGAGCAGTTCTTC. This sequence joins TRBV5-1 and TRBJ2-1; 7 positions agree with TRBD1. Germline CDR1 reads SGHRS; CDR2 reads YFSETQ. The CDR3 totals 16 residues. Trimming removed 4 bases from V and 7 bases from J; junction bases left unmatched: 14. The complete variable domain, with remaining parts taken from reference TRBV5-1 and TRBJ2-1, reads KAGVTQTPRYLIKTRGQQVTLSCSPISGHRSVSWYQQTPGQGLQFLFEYFSETQRNKGNFPGRFSGRQFSNSRSEMNVSTLELGDSALYLCASSDRQGRKGNEQFFGPGTRLTVL.

This clone has more than one count but fewer than ten. This chain joins TRBV5-1 and TRBJ1-2, with TRBD1 matching 8 bases. The CDR3 totals 16 residues. After removal of 4 bases from V and 8 bases from J, the junction contained 16 bases not matched to a gene. Germline assignment: CDR1 SGHRS and CDR2 YFSETQ. The CDR3 DNA reads TGCGCCAGCAGCCTTAATCCCGGCGGGACAGGTCGGGGCTACACCTTC. This codes for CASSLNPGGTGRGYTF.

This sequence joins TRBV5-5 and TRBJ2-2; 7 positions agree with TRBD1. Germline V CDR1 and CDR2: SGHKS, YYEKEE (reference sequence). This CDR3 region has 15 residues. Unmatched junction bases numbered 7, after V lost 3 bases and J lost 5 bases. Here the CDR3 DNA reads TGTGCCAGCAGCTGGGGGACAGCAAGTACCGGGGAGCTGTTTTTT. Its protein product is CASSWGTASTGELFF. The entire variable domain, with the rest obtained from reference TRBV5-5 and TRBJ2-2, is as follows: DAGVTQSPTHLIKTRGQQVTLRCSPISGHKSVSWYQQVLGQGPQFIFQYYEKEERGRGNFPDRFSARQFPNYSSELNVNALLLGDSALYLCASSWGTASTGELFFGEGSRLTVL.

This clone turned up a few times. The identical CDR3 is also encoded by other nucleotide sequences in the sample. The J gene is TRBJ1-2, the V gene TRBV28; no reliable D call. Trimming shortened V by 5 bases and J by 7 bases, and 11 bases separated the two germline ends. This CDR3 region has 12 residues. The germline gives CDR1 MDHEN, CDR2 SYDVKM. The CDR3 DNA reads TGTGCCAGCAGTCTCTCACCCGGTGGCTACACCTTC. Its translation: CASSLSPGGYTF.

In this sample, this clone turned up a few times. The V and J genes are TRBV29-1 and TRBJ2-3, with 7 bases identical to TRBD1. Germline V CDR1 and CDR2: SQVTM, ANQGSEA. The CDR3 extends over 13 amino acids. V dropped 6 bases and J dropped 2; count of bases not matched to a gene: 5. Written as DNA, the CDR3 is TGCAGCGTACCGGGACAGACCACAGATACGCAGTATTTT. Translating it yields CSVPGQTTDTQYF.

The genes are TRBV28 and TRBJ1-1; no firm D call. V lost 5 bases and J lost 0, with 13 bases in between. The CDR3 has 15 residues. The germline CDR1 and CDR2 sequences are MDHEN and SYDVKM. The CDR3 region is CASSDGSTMNTEAFF. CDR3 coding DNA: TGTGCCAGCAGTGACGGATCAACCATGAACACTGAAGCTTTCTTT.

Here the CDR3 DNA reads TGCAGTGCTGGCAGGGGATACGAGCAGTACTTC. It is translated as CSAGRGYEQYF. The rearrangement joins TRBV20-1 to TRBJ2-7; TRBD1 is a possible D gene (6 bases). Trimming removed 5 bases at V and 4 bases at J, with 9 bases between. There are 11 residues in the CDR3. Germline lookup yields CDR1 DFQATT and CDR2 SNEGSKA (reference sequence).

A note on this clone: This CDR3 is also generated by other DNA sequences in the sample. J is TRBJ2-7 and V is TRBV28; TRBD1 matches 7 bases. CDR3 length: 13 residues. CDR1 and CDR2 (germline): MDHEN, SYDVKM. J was trimmed by 3 bases and V by 6 bases; bases with no gene match: 5. CDR3 nucleotides: TGTGCCAGCAGAAGACAGGGCAGCTACGAGCAGTACTTC. Encoded protein: CASRRQGSYEQYF.

The genes are TRBV30 and TRBJ1-6, with unresolved D. Germline loops: CDR1 GTSNPN, CDR2 SVGIG (reference sequence). Trimming cost V 4 bases and J 5 bases, with 9 bases left between them. The CDR3 is 13 amino acids. Here the CDR3 DNA reads TGTGCCTGGAATAACGGGAATAATTCACCCCTCCACTTT. It is translated as CAWNNGNNSPLHF.

V gene TRBV5-4 combines with J gene TRBJ1-2; D ambiguous. The CDR3 runs 15 residues. Trimming pared 2 bases from V and 0 bases from J, leaving 11 bases between. Germline CDR1 and CDR2: SGHNT and YYREEE (reference sequence). The DNA for the CDR3 is TGTGCCAGCAGCTTCGTAGGGCTTACTAACTATGGCTACACCTTC. Amino acids: CASSFVGLTNYGYTF.

This clone was observed at least ten times. The genes are TRBV27 and TRBJ1-2; D call uncertain. Germline CDR1 reads MNHEY; CDR2 reads SMNVEV (reference sequence). V lost 4 bases and J 4 bases, leaving 7 bases between the germline ends. This CDR3 comprises 12 residues. Written as DNA, the CDR3 is TGTGCCAGCAGTTCCGGTGGCTATGGCTACACCTTC. Residues: CASSSGGYGYTF.

This chain connects TRBV5-1 to TRBJ1-2; D is perhaps TRBD1 (5 bases). CDR1 SGHRS and CDR2 YFSETQ come from the germline V gene. This CDR3 comprises 12 residues. Trimming stripped 5 bases from V and 6 bases from J, with 11 bases between. The CDR3 nucleotides are TGCGCCAGCAGGGCAGGGTTGGATGGCTACACCTTC. Translating it yields CASRAGLDGYTF.

The chain uses TRBV9 and TRBJ1-4; TRBD1 might be the D (5 bases). Trimming took off 3 bases at V and 8 bases at J, with 29 bases between the two ends. Germline V gene data show CDR1 as SGDLS and CDR2 as YYNGEE. The CDR3 loop spans 19 amino acids. DNA of the CDR3: TGTGCCAGCAGCGCAAGGGACGTAGGGAAAACGGATTTAAGAGAAAAACTGTTTTTT. Translation: CASSARDVGKTDLREKLFF.

This clone was counted a few times. The gene calls are TRBV18 and TRBJ1-1; no clear D gene. The CDR3 contains 15 residues. V was cut by 0 bases and J by 4 bases, with 12 bases left in between. The V gene's germline CDR1 is KGHSH and CDR2 LQKENI. CDR3 nucleotides: TGTGCCAGCTCACCACCTCACGCGGAGGGCACTGAAGCTTTCTTT. As protein: CASSPPHAEGTEAFF.

The rearrangement joins TRBV2 to TRBJ1-4; 7 nucleotides agree with TRBD1. The CDR3 runs 14 residues. V trimming: 4 bases; J trimming: 4 bases; junction bases outside the gene matches: 3. Germline CDR1 and CDR2: SNHLY and FYNNEI. CDR3 DNA: TGTGCCAGCAGTGTGGGACAGATTAATGAAAAACTGTTTTTT. It yields the protein CASSVGQINEKLFF. Full variable domain (rest looked up from reference TRBV2 and TRBJ1-4): EPEVTQTPSHQVTQMGQEVILRCVPISNHLYFYWYRQILGQKVEFLVSFYNNEISEKSEIFDDQFSVERPDGSNFTLKIRSTKLEDSAMYFCASSVGQINEKLFFGSGTQLSVL.

The chain is built from TRBV5-1 and TRBJ2-7; TRBD1 matches at 9 bases. The J segment lost 5 bases and the V segment lost 4 bases, leaving 4 bases of the junction unmatched. This CDR3 has 13 residues. Germline CDR1 is SGHRS and CDR2 is YFSETQ. CDR3 sequence reads: CASSRTGANEQYF. CDR3 nucleotides: TGCGCCAGCAGCAGGACAGGGGCGAACGAGCAGTACTTC. The whole variable domain, remainder taken from reference TRBV5-1 and TRBJ2-7, is KAGVTQTPRYLIKTRGQQVTLSCSPISGHRSVSWYQQTPGQGLQFLFEYFSETQRNKGNFPGRFSGRQFSNSRSEMNVSTLELGDSALYLCASSRTGANEQYFGPGTRLTVT.